Below are 20 T cell receptor beta chains sequenced from a single sample in a study of T-cell memory formation after mild COVID-19. TCRdb itself ran the 5' RACE reads through MiXCR, one entry per CDR3 protein. The sample comprises hundreds of thousands of distinct CDR3 sequences, roughly a fifth of which are singletons, and about 8.2% rests with the top ten. Sequencing input: PBMCs or a T cell subset sorted from them (not recorded which). These receptors were taken from an adult woman who had mild COVID-19 (a few samples of this study predate the infection). Cell type and time point are not known.

This clonotype was picked up many times. The V call is TRBV24-1, the J call TRBJ2-1; unclear D gene. Between the trimmed V and J ends, which lost 4 bases and 8 bases, there was a span of 11 bases. The CDR3 runs to 13 residues. Looked up from germline, CDR1 is KGHDR and CDR2 is SFDVKD. The CDR3 here is CATSEPPDDEQFF. As DNA, the CDR3 is TGTGCCACCAGTGAACCTCCCGACGATGAGCAGTTCTTC.

The chain joins TRBV5-1 to TRBJ1-5; 10 bases are a match to TRBD1. The CDR3 spans 15 residues. The germline gives CDR1 SGHRS, CDR2 YFSETQ. The J segment lost 5 bases and the V segment lost 0 bases, leaving 2 bases of the junction unmatched. The CDR3 DNA follows: TGCGCCAGCAGCTTGGAGGGGACAGGGGATCAGCCCCAGCATTTT. Translated, it gives CASSLEGTGDQPQHF.

This clonotype appeared many times. The gene calls are TRBV11-2 and TRBJ2-1, with 10 positions matching TRBD2. The CDR3 is 15 residues long. V was clipped by 7 bases and J by 4 bases; unmatched bases: 7. Germline assignment: CDR1 SGHAT and CDR2 FQNNGV. In DNA, the CDR3 is TGTGCCAGCATCCCAGGGACTAGCGAGTACAATGAGCAGTTCTTC. As protein: CASIPGTSEYNEQFF.

In this sample, this clonotype turned up many times. The rearrangement joins TRBV30 to TRBJ2-1; 13 nucleotides agree with TRBD2. The ends lost 2 bases at V and 8 bases at J; junction bases unmatched: 12. The germline gives CDR1 GTSNPN, CDR2 SVGIG (reference sequence). The CDR3 sequence is 17 residues long. CDR3 nucleotides: TGTGCCTGGAGTAGAATAAGGACTAGCGGGAGTATCGATGAGCAGTTCTTC. It is translated as CAWSRIRTSGSIDEQFF.

This clonotype was detected only a few times. The chain employs TRBV30 and TRBJ2-2; D is perhaps TRBD1 (5 bases). Germline loops: CDR1 GTSNPN, CDR2 SVGIG (reference sequence). CDR3 length equals 13 residues. V was clipped by 5 bases and J by 0 bases, with 7 bases between them. The CDR3 loop is CAWQGPNTGELFF. CDR3 nucleotides: TGTGCCTGGCAGGGCCCGAACACCGGGGAGCTGTTTTTT.

This clonotype has a handful of counts. The chain is built from TRBV12-3 or TRBV12-4 and TRBJ1-4, with 9 bases aligning to TRBD1. With V trimmed by 6 bases and J by 5 bases, 4 bases remained unmatched. CDR3 size: 14 residues. The CDR3 DNA follows: TGTGCCAGCAGCCTCGGGACAGGGAATGAAAAACTGTTTTTT. Translated, it gives CASSLGTGNEKLFF.

This clonotype was seen at least ten times. The CDR3 nucleotides are TGTGCCAGCAGCCCCAGGGGCGTATACAATGAGCAGTTCTTC. Amino acids: CASSPRGVYNEQFF. The chain recombines TRBV7-6 with TRBJ2-1; D possibly corresponds to TRBD1 (6 bases). This CDR3 contains 14 residues. The V gene lost 5 bases and the J gene lost 4 bases, with 12 bases spanning the gap. Germline values: CDR1 SGHVS, CDR2 FNYEAQ.

This chain connects TRBV6-2 or TRBV6-3 to TRBJ2-5, with 9 bases matching TRBD2. With 4 bases clipped from V and 0 bases from J, the junction kept 3 bases outside the gene matches. This CDR3 spans 15 amino acids. Germline CDR1 MNHEY, CDR2 SVGEGT. CDR3 in amino acids: CASSWASGNQETQYF. CDR3 nucleotide sequence: TGTGCCAGCAGTTGGGCTAGCGGGAACCAAGAGACCCAGTACTTC.

This clonotype showed up just a few times. The chain carries TRBV7-9 and TRBJ2-7; TRBD2 matches at 8 bases. Germline lookup yields CDR1 SEHNR and CDR2 FQNEAQ (reference sequence). CDR3 length: 14 amino acids. The V and J ends lost 4 bases and 2 bases, in that order; junction bases with no gene match: 4. For the CDR3, the DNA is TGTGCCAGCAGCTCCGGCGGGGGGACCTACGAGCAGTACTTC. This translates into CASSSGGGTYEQYF.

This clonotype was seen more than once but under ten times. This chain uses TRBV18 with TRBJ1-1; maybe TRBD1 (6 bases). The CDR3 sequence is 16 residues long. CDR1 and CDR2 (germline): KGHSH, LQKENI. V lost 2 bases and J lost 0, with 13 bases in between. The CDR3 loop is CASSPKGNRVNTEAFF. The DNA of the CDR3 is TGTGCCAGCTCACCAAAGGGTAACAGGGTGAACACTGAAGCTTTCTTT.

The chain uses TRBV7-6 and TRBJ2-1, with 11 nucleotides matching TRBD2. The CDR3 contains 16 residues. Germline CDR1 is SGHVS and CDR2 is FNYEAQ. V shed 7 bases and J 4 bases; nucleotides not matched to a gene: 9. The chain's CDR3 is CASTPDSGRVYNEQFF. DNA of the CDR3: TGTGCCAGCACTCCGGATAGCGGGAGGGTATACAATGAGCAGTTCTTC.

This clonotype was found a few times. The chain is built from TRBV7-9 and TRBJ2-7; possible D gene TRBD1, 5 bases. Germline V gene data show CDR1 as SEHNR and CDR2 as FQNEAQ (reference sequence). CDR3 size: 14 residues. The V gene lost 4 bases and the J gene lost 3 bases, with 13 bases spanning the gap. DNA of the CDR3: TGTGCCAGCAGCTCAGGGCCAGGGCTCTACGAGCAGTACTTC. This codes for CASSSGPGLYEQYF. Combining the CDR3 with reference TRBV7-9 and TRBJ2-7 gives the whole variable domain DTGVSQNPRHKITKRGQNVTFRCDPISEHNRLYWYRQTLGQGPEFLTYFQNEAQLEKSRLLSDRFSAERPKGSFSTLEIQRTEQGDSAMYLCASSSGPGLYEQYFGPGTRLTVT.

The CDR3 DNA is TGTGCCAGCAGCCAAGATATCGGGACCGGGGAGCTGTTTTTT. The encoded protein is CASSQDIGTGELFF. V gene TRBV3-2 combines with J gene TRBJ2-2. TRBV3-2 represents a pseudogene. The CDR3 runs 14 residues.

The rearrangement uses TRBV7-9 and TRBJ2-1; 8 nucleotides line up with TRBD1. With 2 bases clipped from V and 9 bases from J, the junction kept 6 bases outside the gene matches. The CDR3 length is 14 residues. CDR1 SEHNR and CDR2 FQNEAQ come from the germline V gene (reference sequence). The CDR3 here is CASSLQGAPSEQFF. As DNA, the CDR3 is TGTGCCAGCAGCTTACAGGGGGCCCCCTCTGAGCAGTTCTTC.

This clonotype was counted ten times or more. The rearrangement joins TRBV7-6 to TRBJ2-1; 10 bases match TRBD1. The CDR3 has 17 residues. Trimming cost V 3 bases and J 0 bases; bases outside gene matches: 5. The germline V gene encodes CDR1 SGHVS and CDR2 FNYEAQ. The CDR3: CASSFWTGGSSYNEQFF. DNA for the CDR3: TGTGCCAGCAGCTTCTGGACAGGGGGTAGCTCCTACAATGAGCAGTTCTTC.

This clonotype was recorded at least ten times. The J gene is TRBJ2-1, the V gene TRBV5-1, with 10 bases lining up with TRBD2. The germline gives CDR1 SGHRS, CDR2 YFSETQ. The junction had 5 bases not matched to a gene; V was cut back by 5 bases and J by 0 bases. This CDR3 is built from 16 residues. This CDR3 reads CASRSASGGSYNEQFF. Here the CDR3 DNA reads TGCGCCAGCAGATCTGCTAGCGGGGGCTCCTACAATGAGCAGTTCTTC.

This clonotype was seen more than once but under ten times. The chain is built from TRBV3-1 and TRBJ2-5; 11 bases fit TRBD2. CDR3 size: 17 residues. Germline CDR1 reads LGHDT; CDR2 reads YNNKEL (reference sequence). V trimming: 0 bases; J trimming: 5 bases; junction bases outside the gene matches: 8. CDR3 amino acids: CASSQDTQLAGVETQYF. The CDR3 nucleotides read TGTGCCAGCAGCCAAGATACGCAACTAGCGGGGGTGGAGACCCAGTACTTC.

This clonotype was seen a few times. This chain links TRBV4-1 with TRBJ2-2; D not resolved. The germline V gene encodes CDR1 MGHRA and CDR2 YSYEKL. CDR3 length: 17 amino acids. The V end was cut by 0 bases, the J end by 4 bases, with 15 bases between. The CDR3 loop reads CASSQDGGPHLTGELFF. CDR3 nucleotide sequence: TGCGCCAGCAGCCAAGACGGTGGACCTCACCTCACCGGGGAGCTGTTTTTT.

This clonotype was seen more than once but under ten times. J is TRBJ1-1 and V is TRBV5-1; D remains ambiguous. Between the trimmed V and J ends, which lost 1 base and 2 bases, there was a span of 12 bases. The CDR3 runs to 15 residues. Germline CDR1 reads SGHRS; CDR2 reads YFSETQ. The CDR3 DNA is TGCGCCAGCAGCTTGTCTGAAGGTAAAAACACTGAAGCTTTCTTT. Translating gives CASSLSEGKNTEAFF. The entire variable domain, with the rest obtained from reference TRBV5-1 and TRBJ1-1, is as follows: KAGVTQTPRYLIKTRGQQVTLSCSPISGHRSVSWYQQTPGQGLQFLFEYFSETQRNKGNFPGRFSGRQFSNSRSEMNVSTLELGDSALYLCASSLSEGKNTEAFFGQGTRLTVV.

The table lists this clonotype with a few counts. V gene TRBV3-1 combines with J gene TRBJ1-2; no reliable D call. Germline loops: CDR1 LGHDT, CDR2 YNNKEL (reference sequence). The CDR3 runs to 15 residues. V lost 0 bases, J lost 3 bases, and 11 bases lay in between. The CDR3 region has the DNA TGTGCCAGCAGCCAAGATCCGGGGATTGACTATGGCTACACCTTC. Its protein product is CASSQDPGIDYGYTF.